What follows are 9 T cell receptor beta chains derived from one specimen sequenced in a study of blood T cell repertoires in COVID-19. Libraries were prepared by immunoSEQ multiplex PCR; TCRdb keeps only in-frame clonotypes and omits some of them. The sample contains tens of thousands of clones, about 87% of which appear only once. The sample comprised peripheral blood. All receptors come from a human donor in a cohort sampled during active COVID-19.

The CDR3 DNA reads TGTGCCAGCAGTGAGGACAGCATCACAGATACGCAGTATTTT. Translating gives CASSEDSITDTQYF. J is TRBJ2-3 and V is TRBV2; maybe TRBD1 (6 bases). The germline V and J ends were trimmed by 3 bases and 2 bases, with 9 bases remaining between them. The CDR3 length is 14 residues. Germline CDR1 and CDR2: SNHLY and FYNNEI.

This chain joins TRBV9 and TRBJ2-2; D possibly corresponds to TRBD1 (6 bases). The CDR3 loop spans 14 amino acids. Germline V gene data show CDR1 as SGDLS and CDR2 as YYNGEE. V was pared by 4 bases and J by 7 bases, with 14 bases between. The CDR3 nucleotides are TGTGCCAGCAGCCAGGGGTCTAAGGGCGGGGAGCTGTTTTTT. Its translation: CASSQGSKGGELFF.

V gene TRBV28 combines with J gene TRBJ1-6; tentative D call: TRBD1 (5 bases). V lost 5 bases and J 9 bases, leaving 20 bases between the germline ends. Per germline, CDR1 MDHEN and CDR2 SYDVKM. The CDR3 loop spans 16 amino acids. CDR3 sequence reads: CASSPSLGGNSSPLHF. The CDR3 DNA reads TGTGCCAGCAGTCCCTCCCTTGGGGGGAATTCTTCACCCCTCCACTTT.

The CDR3 here is CSVDPGQGALNTEAFF. CDR3 sequence (DNA): TGCAGCGTAGATCCGGGACAGGGGGCACTGAACACTGAAGCTTTCTTT. The chain carries TRBV29-1 and TRBJ1-1, with 12 bases lining up with TRBD1. Per the germline V gene, CDR1 is SQVTM and CDR2 is ANQGSEA. The CDR3 has 16 amino acids. Trimming removed 6 bases from V and 0 bases from J; junction bases left unmatched: 8.

The J gene is TRBJ1-1, the V gene TRBV25-1; no clear D. This CDR3 is 14 amino acids long. The germline CDR1 and CDR2 sequences are MGHDK and SYGVNS. The germline V and J ends were trimmed by 4 bases and 0 bases, with 9 bases remaining between them. The CDR3 nucleotides read TGTGCCAGCAGTGTTGACTATATGAACACTGAAGCTTTCTTT. Residues: CASSVDYMNTEAFF.

V usage is TRBV24-1 and J usage is TRBJ2-1; TRBD2 aligns across 7 bases. CDR3 length: 13 residues. J was trimmed by 6 bases and V by 4 bases; bases with no gene match: 2. Looked up from germline, CDR1 is KGHDR and CDR2 is SFDVKD. For the CDR3, the DNA is TGTGCCACCAGTGAATCGGGGGGCAATGAGCAGTTCTTC. Translation gives CATSESGGNEQFF.

This clone was recorded once. J is TRBJ1-5 and V is TRBV28; 8 nucleotides agree with TRBD1. Germline CDR1 reads MDHEN; CDR2 reads SYDVKM. V dropped 2 bases and J dropped 7; count of bases not matched to a gene: 7. The CDR3 runs to 15 residues. CDR3 residues: CASSLMQGAGQPQHF. CDR3 sequence (DNA): TGTGCCAGCAGTTTAATGCAGGGGGCGGGACAGCCCCAGCATTTT.

The V and J genes are TRBV18 and TRBJ2-2; possible D gene TRBD1, 6 bases. V lost 4 bases and J lost 0, with 12 bases in between. Per germline, CDR1 KGHSH and CDR2 LQKENI. The CDR3 is 16 amino acids. The CDR3 DNA sequence: TGTGCCAGCTCACTGGACAGAAACCCGAACACCGGGGAGCTGTTTTTT. This codes for CASSLDRNPNTGELFF.

The V gene is TRBV25-1, the J gene TRBJ2-1, with a weak D call TRBD2 (6 bases). Trimming left V 1 base short and J 7 bases short, with 14 bases between. This CDR3 is built from 15 residues. Germline assignment: CDR1 MGHDK and CDR2 SYGVNS. The CDR3 reads CASSELGLASNEQFF. The CDR3 nucleotides are TGTGCCAGCAGTGAATTGGGACTGGCGTCTAATGAGCAGTTCTTC.